This is a list of T cell receptor beta chains from one sample in a study of blood T cell repertoires in COVID-19. Measured with immunoSEQ multiplex PCR; TCRdb has only the in-frame clones, and not every one. The sample records about 250,000 clones, 80% to 90% being singletons. The material sequenced was peripheral blood. These receptors originate from a man older than 75 with acute or convalescent COVID-19. CDR3s include the opening cysteine and the closing phenylalanine or tryptophan. The D gene is left open where the match is weak. Where a row states a size, it is once, few, many or the class of an expanded clone; other rows omit it.

DNA	CDR3	V	J	D	size
TGTGCCAGCAGCTTAGCCGGGACAGCGTATGGCTACACCTTC	CASSLAGTAYGYTF	TRBV7-9	TRBJ1-2	TRBD1	.
TGTGCCAGTAGAGACGGCGGGGTTCTCACAGATACGCAGTATTTT	CASRDGGVLTDTQYF	TRBV19	TRBJ2-3	.	.
TGTGCCAGCAGTCCAAGGACAGGGGGCTTCTATGGCTACACCTTC	CASSPRTGGFYGYTF	TRBV6-6	TRBJ1-2	TRBD1	.
TGTGCCAGCACACCTCGGTTGGTGAGCTCGGCTTTCTTT	CASTPRLVSSAFF	TRBV28	TRBJ1-1	.	.
TGCAGCGTCCAAGGGACAGGGATCACTGAAGCTTTCTTT	CSVQGTGITEAFF	TRBV29-1	TRBJ1-1	TRBD1	.
TGCGCCAGCAGCTTACTACGACAGGGAAATAATGAAAAACTGTTTTTT	CASSLLRQGNNEKLFF	TRBV5-1	TRBJ1-4	TRBD1	.
TGTGCCAGCAGTAAAGACTCACAGGGTCTAACGGGTGAGCAGTACTTC	CASSKDSQGLTGEQYF	TRBV27	TRBJ2-7	.	few
TGTGCCAGCAGTCGACTAGCGGGAACCTACGAGCAGTACTTC	CASSRLAGTYEQYF	TRBV28	TRBJ2-7	TRBD2	.
TGTGCCAGCAGTCTCCAGGGGGGCAGGTCGAACACTGAAGCTTTCTTT	CASSLQGGRSNTEAFF	TRBV2	TRBJ1-1	TRBD1	.
TGCGCCAGCAGTCAGTCGGGACCTAAGACGGGGGACCGTATCAATGAGCAGTTCTTC	CASSQSGPKTGDRINEQFF	TRBV23-1	TRBJ2-1	.	.
TGTGCCAGCAGCGTAGCGGACTCGAACACTGAAGCTTTCTTT	CASSVADSNTEAFF	TRBV9	TRBJ1-1	.	.
TGTGCCAGCAGCTTAAATCTAGCGGGAGGGGATGAGCAGTTCTTC	CASSLNLAGGDEQFF	TRBV7-3	TRBJ2-1	TRBD2	.
TGTGCCAGCAGGGGACAGGGGAGGAACACCGGGGAGCTGTTTTTT	CASRGQGRNTGELFF	TRBV13	TRBJ2-2	TRBD1	once
TGCGCCAGCAGTCCGAGGCTCTATGGCTACACCTTC	CASSPRLYGYTF	TRBV23-1	TRBJ1-2	.	.
TGTGCCAGCAGCCCAGGGGACGGAACTAACACTGAAGCTTTCTTT	CASSPGDGTNTEAFF	TRBV7-8	TRBJ1-1	.	.
TGTGCCAGCAGTACGACAGGGGACTATGGCTACACCTTC	CASSTTGDYGYTF	TRBV6-5	TRBJ1-2	TRBD1	once
TGTGCCAGCAGCTTACTCCCACCGTTCTTTTCCGGGACAGGGGGTAACGAGCAGTACTTC	CASSLLPPFFSGTGGNEQYF	TRBV7-6	TRBJ2-7	TRBD1	.
TGCGCCAGCAGCTTAGTAATAGCGGGAGAGGAGACCCAGTACTTC	CASSLVIAGEETQYF	TRBV5-1	TRBJ2-5	TRBD2	.
TGTGCCAGCAGCTTAGCGGGAGACGGCATCGAGCAGTTCTTC	CASSLAGDGIEQFF	TRBV7-9	TRBJ2-1	.	.
TGTGCCAGCAGCTCCCGAACGGACGGGAGGAGCAACGAGCAGTACTTC	CASSSRTDGRSNEQYF	TRBV9	TRBJ2-7	TRBD2	.
TGTGCCAGCAGCCATCCGGGAGGATCCTACGAGCAGTACTTC	CASSHPGGSYEQYF	TRBV7-8	TRBJ2-7	TRBD2	.
TGTGCCAGCAGAGACAGTACGCGGAGCTACACCTTC	CASRDSTRSYTF	TRBV6-5	TRBJ1-2	.	.
TGTGCCAGCAGCCAAGGACAGGGGAGTGTTCTTCCACTCCACTTT	CASSQGQGSVLPLHF	TRBV3-1/TRBV3-2	TRBJ1-6	TRBD1	.
TGTGCCAGCAGTTCAGGACAGGGGGTCGCGGGCGAGCAGTACTTC	CASSSGQGVAGEQYF	TRBV6-6	TRBJ2-7	TRBD1	.
TGTGCCAGCAGCCAAGGAAGGGGCGTATACGAGCAGTACTTC	CASSQGRGVYEQYF	TRBV4-2	TRBJ2-7	.	.
TGTGCCAGCAGCCTTGGGACTAGCGGGGGCACAGATACGCAGTATTTT	CASSLGTSGGTDTQYF	TRBV11-2	TRBJ2-3	TRBD2	.
TGTGCCAGCAGCTTAGCAAAGACAGGGACCGGGGCCAACGTCCTGACTTTC	CASSLAKTGTGANVLTF	TRBV7-2	TRBJ2-6	TRBD1	.
TGTGCCAGCAGCCCGAGGCAACTCAATGAGCAGTTCTTC	CASSPRQLNEQFF	TRBV14	TRBJ2-1	.	.
TGTGCCAGCAGTTTTTTGGAGGGTGGTGAAGCTTTCTTT	CASSFLEGGEAFF	TRBV12-3/TRBV12-4	TRBJ1-1	.	.
TGTGCCAGCAGCCCCTTGGGAGGCGTTAATGAAAAACTGTTTTTT	CASSPLGGVNEKLFF	TRBV9	TRBJ1-4	.	.
TGCGCCAGCAGCTTGTTTAGCGGTGAAGAGACCCAGTACTTC	CASSLFSGEETQYF	TRBV5-1	TRBJ2-5	.	.
TGCGCCAGCAGCTCTTCTAGGTGGAGCTCCTACAATGAGCAGTTCTTC	CASSSSRWSSYNEQFF	TRBV5-1	TRBJ2-1	.	once
TGTGCCAGCAGCCCACGGACAGGGGGATCCTATAATTCACCCCTCCACTTT	CASSPRTGGSYNSPLHF	TRBV7-8	TRBJ1-6	TRBD1	few
TGTGCCAGCCGGACAGGGGATTACATTCAGTACTTC	CASRTGDYIQYF	TRBV6-5	TRBJ2-4	TRBD1	once
TGCGCCAGCAGTTCTGGGACAGGGGGCTGGGACTCACCCCTCCACTTT	CASSSGTGGWDSPLHF	TRBV5-1	TRBJ1-6	TRBD1	.
TGTGCCAGCAGTACCCCGACTAGCGGGAGTATCGACGAGCAGTACTTC	CASSTPTSGSIDEQYF	TRBV28	TRBJ2-7	TRBD2	few
TGTGCCAGCAGCTTCCTGGCGGCGAACACTGAAGCTTTCTTT	CASSFLAANTEAFF	TRBV5-5	TRBJ1-1	.	.
TGTGCCAGCAGTTACTTGGGGACTAGCGGGAGTCGCAGCGACAATGAGCAGTTCTTC	CASSYLGTSGSRSDNEQFF	TRBV6-2/TRBV6-3	TRBJ2-1	TRBD2	.
TGTGCCAGCTCACTTTCTGGGGGGGTTGGATCCTACAATGAGCAGTTCTTC	CASSLSGGVGSYNEQFF	TRBV18	TRBJ2-1	TRBD2	.
TGTGCCAGCAGTGACGTACAGGGGAACCCCTACGAGCAGTACTTC	CASSDVQGNPYEQYF	TRBV6-6	TRBJ2-7	TRBD1	.
TGTGCTAGTGGTTTGCGACAGAACTATGGCTACACCTTC	CASGLRQNYGYTF	TRBV12-5	TRBJ1-2	.	.
TGTGCCAGCAGCTTAGGACTAGCCGCATCCTACGAGCAGTACTTC	CASSLGLAASYEQYF	TRBV7-8	TRBJ2-7	TRBD2	.
TGTGCCAGCAGTTCCTCCCACACCGGGGAGCTGTTTTTT	CASSSSHTGELFF	TRBV12-3/TRBV12-4	TRBJ2-2	.	.
TGTGCCAGCAGCGTAGCTGGCGCGGGAACACGAGACTCACCCCTCCACTTT	CASSVAGAGTRDSPLHF	TRBV9	TRBJ1-6	.	.
TGTGCCAGCAGCTTATCAATAGAGTACCAAGAGACCCAGTACTTC	CASSLSIEYQETQYF	TRBV7-8	TRBJ2-5	.	.
TGCGCCAGCAGCCGTGGACAGGGGGCGACCGATGGCACAGATACGCAGTATTTT	CASSRGQGATDGTDTQYF	TRBV5-1	TRBJ2-3	TRBD1	.
TGTGCCAGCAGCGTTGACGGGACAGGGAATTCACCCCTCCACTTT	CASSVDGTGNSPLHF	TRBV9	TRBJ1-6	TRBD1	.
TGTGCCAGCAGGTTACTAGCGAACACCGGGGAGCTGTTTTTT	CASRLLANTGELFF	TRBV2	TRBJ2-2	.	.
TGCGCCCCCGTCCGGGCCAAAAACATTCAGTACTTC	CAPVRAKNIQYF	TRBV4-3	TRBJ2-4	.	.
TGTGCCAGCAGCGGTGGGACATCAAATGGCTACACCTTC	CASSGGTSNGYTF	TRBV9	TRBJ1-2	.	.
TGTGCCAGCAGAAGCAACAGGGGGGCGTCTGAAGCTTTCTTT	CASRSNRGASEAFF	TRBV6-5	TRBJ1-1	TRBD1	.
TGTGCCAGCAGCTTACGGACAGGGGGAGGGAAACTGTTTTTT	CASSLRTGGGKLFF	TRBV5-4	TRBJ1-4	TRBD1	once
TGTGCCAGCAGCTCTCAACTAAGCTCGAATAGAGGGGCTTTCTTT	CASSSQLSSNRGAFF	TRBV7-2	TRBJ1-1	.	.
TGTGCCAGCAGCCGACAGGGAAGGGGCGAAAAACTGTTTTTT	CASSRQGRGEKLFF	TRBV25-1	TRBJ1-4	TRBD1	.
TGTGCCAGCTCACTGGGGACAGGGCGCGCCTACGAGCAGTACTTC	CASSLGTGRAYEQYF	TRBV18	TRBJ2-7	TRBD1	.
TGTGCCAGCAGCCTTAGCTCTGGGGCCAACGTCCTGACTTTC	CASSLSSGANVLTF	TRBV14	TRBJ2-6	.	.
TGTGCCAGCAGCACAGGGCGCCCGGGTGGCTACACCTTC	CASSTGRPGGYTF	TRBV28	TRBJ1-2	.	.